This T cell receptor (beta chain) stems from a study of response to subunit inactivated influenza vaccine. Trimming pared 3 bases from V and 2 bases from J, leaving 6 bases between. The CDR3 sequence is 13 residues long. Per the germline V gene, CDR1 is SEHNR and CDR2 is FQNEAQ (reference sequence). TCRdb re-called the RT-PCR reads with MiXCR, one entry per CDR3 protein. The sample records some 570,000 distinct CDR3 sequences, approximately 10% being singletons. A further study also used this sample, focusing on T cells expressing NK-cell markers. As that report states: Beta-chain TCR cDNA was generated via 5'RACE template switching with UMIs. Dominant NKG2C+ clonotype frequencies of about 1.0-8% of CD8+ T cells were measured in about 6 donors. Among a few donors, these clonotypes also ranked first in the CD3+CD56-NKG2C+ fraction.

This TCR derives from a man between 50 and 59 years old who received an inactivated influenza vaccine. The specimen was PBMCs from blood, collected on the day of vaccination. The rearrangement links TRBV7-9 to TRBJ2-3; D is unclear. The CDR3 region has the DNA TGTGCCAGCAGCTTCGGAACCACAGATACGCAGTATTTT. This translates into CASSFGTTDTQYF.